The next 15 T cell receptor beta chains were all read from a single sample in a study of PD-L1 blockade in urothelial cancer. Stated time point: pretreatment peripheral blood. Clones were sequenced by immunoSEQ multiplex PCR, and TCRdb holds only the in-frame ones, with some missing. The sample shows tens of thousands of clones, roughly nine tenths of them seen only once. Sequenced material: PBMCs, taken around atezolizumab (anti-PD-L1) treatment. The receptors were sampled from a woman in her sixties or seventies with urothelial cancer.

This clone has just one count. The chain links TRBV29-1 to TRBJ2-5; a weak D match, TRBD1 (6 bases). Trimming stripped 4 bases from V and 5 bases from J, with 20 bases between. Germline-derived CDR1 and CDR2 are SQVTM and ANQGSEA. The CDR3 is 15 residues long. CDR3 sequence reads: CSVARWAGVEETQYF. CDR3 bases: TGCAGCGTTGCCCGGTGGGCAGGGGTGGAGGAGACCCAGTACTTC. The full variable domain, with the rest looked up from reference TRBV29-1 and TRBJ2-5, is SAVISQKPSRDICQRGTSLTIQCQVDSQVTMMFWYRQQPGQSLTLIATANQGSEATYESGFVIDKFPISRPNLTFSTLTVSNMSPEDSSIYLCSVARWAGVEETQYFGPGTRLLVL.

J is TRBJ2-3 and V is TRBV27, with TRBD2 identical over 12 bases. Per germline, CDR1 MNHEY and CDR2 SMNVEV (reference sequence). Trimming at V came to 5 bases and at J to 7 bases, leaving 7 bases not matched to a gene. The CDR3 consists of 15 residues. This CDR3 reads CASSPGLAGQNTQYF. Written as DNA, the CDR3 is TGTGCCAGCAGTCCGGGACTAGCGGGCCAGAATACGCAGTATTTT.

The chain carries TRBV5-1 and TRBJ2-1, with TRBD2 matching 8 bases. Germline assignment: CDR1 SGHRS and CDR2 YFSETQ. This CDR3 has 15 amino acids. Trimming removed 3 bases from V and 7 bases from J; junction bases left unmatched: 9. CDR3 residues: CASSSPGLAGNEQFF. CDR3 coding DNA: TGCGCCAGCAGCTCACCAGGACTAGCTGGTAATGAGCAGTTCTTC. Full variable domain (rest looked up from reference TRBV5-1 and TRBJ2-1): KAGVTQTPRYLIKTRGQQVTLSCSPISGHRSVSWYQQTPGQGLQFLFEYFSETQRNKGNFPGRFSGRQFSNSRSEMNVSTLELGDSALYLCASSSPGLAGNEQFFGPGTRLTVL.

The sample holds one count of this clone. The V call is TRBV18, the J call TRBJ2-5; D unresolved. Germline V CDR1 and CDR2: KGHSH, LQKENI. The CDR3 runs 11 residues. Trimming stripped 6 bases from V and 2 bases from J, with 4 bases between. CDR3 amino acids: CASSTQETQYF. In DNA form, the CDR3 reads TGTGCCAGCTCCACACAAGAGACCCAGTACTTC.

The V call is TRBV5-8, the J call TRBJ2-5, with 9 bases matching TRBD1. J was trimmed by 3 bases and V by 4 bases; bases with no gene match: 4. CDR3 size: 14 residues. Germline CDR1 is SGHTS and CDR2 is YDEGEE. CDR3 DNA sequence: TGTGCCAGCAGCGGCGGGACAGGGAAAGAGACCCAGTACTTC. Translation: CASSGGTGKETQYF. The whole variable domain, remainder taken from reference TRBV5-8 and TRBJ2-5, is EAGVTQSPTHLIKTRGQQATLRCSPISGHTSVYWYQQALGLGLQFLLWYDEGEERNRGNFPPRFSGRQFPNYSSELNVNALELEDSALYLCASSGGTGKETQYFGPGTRLLVL.

This clone was counted once. The gene calls are TRBV18 and TRBJ2-2, with 7 bases aligning to TRBD1. Germline V lookup: CDR1 KGHSH, CDR2 LQKENI. V lost 6 bases, J lost 3 bases, and 7 bases stayed unmatched. CDR3 length: 15 amino acids. The CDR3 loop reads CASSYRQGDTGELFF. The CDR3 nucleotides read TGTGCCAGCTCTTACCGACAGGGCGACACCGGGGAGCTGTTTTTT.

The chain links TRBV19 to TRBJ2-2, with TRBD2 identical over 7 bases. Germline V gene lookup returns CDR1 LNHDA and CDR2 SQIVND (reference sequence). The CDR3 sequence is 13 residues long. The J segment lost 6 bases and the V segment lost 2 bases, leaving 0 bases of the junction unmatched. The CDR3 DNA reads as TGTGCCAGTAGTATACTAGCGGCCGGGGAGCTGTTTTTT. Protein product: CASSILAAGELFF.

This chain connects TRBV18 to TRBJ2-7, with TRBD1 matching over 12 bases. The germline V gene encodes CDR1 KGHSH and CDR2 LQKENI. V lost 3 bases and J lost 3; bases outside the gene matches: 3. The CDR3 covers 15 residues. The CDR3 region is CASSPGTGGFYEQYF. The CDR3 coding sequence is TGTGCCAGCTCACCCGGGACAGGGGGCTTCTACGAGCAGTACTTC.

This rearrangement joins TRBV2 to TRBJ2-7, with 12 bases fitting TRBD1. In germline, CDR1 is SNHLY, CDR2 FYNNEI. Germline trimming cut 8 bases from V and 3 bases from J; bases unmatched to any gene: 23. The CDR3 has 20 amino acids. The chain's CDR3 is CASWEPDVGTGGFNIYEQYF. CDR3 nucleotide sequence: TGTGCCAGCTGGGAACCGGACGTCGGGACAGGGGGCTTCAACATCTACGAGCAGTACTTC. The full variable domain, rest sourced from reference TRBV2 and TRBJ2-7, is EPEVTQTPSHQVTQMGQEVILRCVPISNHLYFYWYRQILGQKVEFLVSFYNNEISEKSEIFDDQFSVERPDGSNFTLKIRSTKLEDSAMYFCASWEPDVGTGGFNIYEQYFGPGTRLTVT.

The V and J genes are TRBV29-1 and TRBJ1-2; D gene uncertain. Trimming removed 3 bases at V and 6 bases at J, with 14 bases between. This CDR3 contains 13 residues. CDR1 SQVTM and CDR2 ANQGSEA come from the germline V gene. The CDR3 protein is CSVDRQELDGYTF. The CDR3 DNA follows: TGCAGCGTTGATCGGCAGGAACTTGATGGCTACACCTTC.

CDR3 sequence reads: CASRGQGSGYTF. The CDR3 nucleotides read TGTGCCAGCAGGGGACAGGGGAGCGGCTACACCTTC. This chain uses TRBV6-1 with TRBJ1-2; TRBD1 matches at 10 bases. V shed 6 bases and J 8 bases; nucleotides not matched to a gene: 3. The CDR3 length is 12 residues. Germline loops: CDR1 MNHNS, CDR2 SASEGT.

V usage is TRBV10-3 and J usage is TRBJ1-1; D may be TRBD1 (5 bases). In germline, CDR1 is ENHRY, CDR2 SYGVKD. This CDR3 is 15 amino acids long. V shed 8 bases and J shed 4 bases, with 20 bases lying between them. CDR3 sequence: CAIHSGGDMATEAFF. CDR3 DNA sequence: TGTGCCATCCACTCGGGGGGGGATATGGCCACTGAAGCTTTCTTT.

In this sample, this clone turned up a few times. The CDR3 spells CASSLISKPPYSNQPQHF. CDR3 nucleotides: TGTGCCAGCAGCTTAATCTCCAAGCCCCCTTATAGCAATCAGCCCCAGCATTTT. V is TRBV11-3 and J is TRBJ1-5, with no clear D. Germline V gene sequence: CDR1 SGHNT, CDR2 YENEEA. Deletions cut 2 bases from V and 0 bases from J, with 17 bases between. This CDR3 has 18 amino acids.

This clone came up once. The chain carries TRBV7-2 and TRBJ1-5; 9 bases are a match to TRBD1. Germline V gene data show CDR1 as SGHTA and CDR2 as FQGNSA. CDR3 size: 15 residues. The trim removed 1 base at V and 6 bases at J, leaving 4 bases unmatched. The CDR3 DNA follows: TGTGCCAGCAGCTTAGGGACAGGGGACGGTCAGCCCCAGCATTTT. Protein: CASSLGTGDGQPQHF.

Details on this clone: This could be a read error, since a much larger clone is one nucleotide away. V and J are TRBV10-3 and TRBJ2-5, with D hard to call. This CDR3 is 11 amino acids long. Trimming cost V 11 bases and J 6 bases, with 13 bases left between them. Germline V gene lookup returns CDR1 ENHRY and CDR2 SYGVKD. For the CDR3, the DNA is TGTGCCGTAAGTAGCCTACAGACCCAGTACTTC. Translated: CAVSSLQTQYF.